This T cell receptor beta chain was observed in a study of blood T cells in healthy people across ages. Notes on the study in general: Considered underestimates were the diversity estimates obtained from one million T cells. CMV infection status of these donors was not known.

CDR1 is SQVTM and CDR2 is ANQGSEA in the germline V gene. With 7 bases removed from V and 6 bases from J, the gap between germline ends came to 15 bases. CDR3 size: 12 residues. Drawn from each donor were 8.5 to 10 milliliters of peripheral blood. Points on this clonotype: As yet, its antigen is unknown.

Next came a second PCR, run for 7 to 11 cycles, which used a sample-barcoded 5' primer along with a J-beta primer mix. CDR3-containing paired-end reads numbering at least 2.5 million came from each sample. TCRdb re-called the 5' RACE reads with MiXCR, one entry per CDR3 protein. Of a few hundred thousand distinct CDR3 sequences in the sample, 27% were seen once. Material for sequencing was blood. The chain couples TRBV29-1 to TRBJ1-1, with no clear D. This clonotype was obtained from a woman in her seventies in good health. The CDR3 DNA is TGCAGCGCCCGCAACCCTCCCCCTGAAGCTTTCTTT. It specifies CSARNPPPEAFF.